Sequencing of this T cell receptor beta chain was carried out in a study of CD8+CD57+ T cells in acquired aplastic anemia. Study summary: Sorted CD4+ and CD8+ cells gave an average of 3.2 ug of DNA. Sequencing produced an average of approximately 10 million reads per healthy donor for CD4+ cells.

Whole-study findings and limits: Patients had twenty-nine CD8+ CDR3 sequences in common with controls (the shared set). Significance was not reached for CD8+ Simpson's diversity between patients and controls.

For CDR3 and TCR beta VDJ profiling, genomic DNA was the template used. Using its own MiXCR run on the reads, TCRdb lists one record per CDR3 protein. The data contain approximately 130,000 distinct CDR3 sequences, around two fifths of them singletons. Germline V gene data show CDR1 as LGHNT and CDR2 as FRNRAP. V shed 4 bases and J 2 bases; nucleotides not matched to a gene: 7. CDR3 length: 16 amino acids. This clonotype was observed a few times. Its antigen is not known. The chain links TRBV12-5 to TRBJ2-1; 8 positions agree with TRBD2. The sequencing sample was made of sorted CD4+, CD8+, or CD8+CD57+ T cells (not recorded which) from PBMCs. This clonotype was sampled from a human donor in good health, serving as a control. CDR3 loop: CASGSERGGTYNEQFF. CDR3 nucleotide sequence: TGTGCTAGTGGTTCGGAACGGGGGGGAACCTACAATGAGCAGTTCTTC.